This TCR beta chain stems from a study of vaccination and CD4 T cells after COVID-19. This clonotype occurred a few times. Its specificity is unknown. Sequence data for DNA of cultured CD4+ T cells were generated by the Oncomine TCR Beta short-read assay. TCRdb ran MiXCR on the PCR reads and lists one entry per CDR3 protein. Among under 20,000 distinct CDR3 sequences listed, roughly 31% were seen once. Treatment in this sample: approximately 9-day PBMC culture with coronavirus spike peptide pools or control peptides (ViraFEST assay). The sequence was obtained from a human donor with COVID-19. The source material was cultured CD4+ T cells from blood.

The CDR3 is CASSEDRGQGYTF. CDR3 DNA sequence: TGTGCCAGCAGTGAGGACAGGGGGCAGGGCTACACCTTC. The chain uses TRBV6-1 and TRBJ1-2, with 11 nucleotides matching TRBD1. The V gene's germline CDR1 is MNHNS and CDR2 SASEGT. The V gene end was trimmed by 3 bases and the J gene end by 8 bases; junction bases not matched to a gene: 2. This CDR3 comprises 13 residues.